The TCR beta chain under discussion was sequenced for a study of identical twins. General observations from the study: Invariant MAIT and iNKT cells are populations that could partly confound zero-insertion analyses. Abundant beta clonotypes from cord blood bore fewer insertions; memory repertoires lacked this pattern. Excess twin sharing in beta out-of-frame sequences was weaker.

cDNA carried unique molecular identifiers, and a universal primer site was added by template switching. TCRdb re-called the 5' RACE reads with MiXCR, one entry per CDR3 protein. The sample has 700,000 or so distinct CDR3 sequences, under 9% seen once. The CDR3 is 15 amino acids. CDR1 is MNHEY and CDR2 is SVGAGI in the germline V gene. V was cut by 6 bases and J by 0 bases, with 12 bases left in between. This clonotype has just a few counts. Its target is not known. The same data also contributed to another study, on yellow fever vaccine responses in identical twins.

This chain joins TRBV6-5 and TRBJ2-1; no clear D gene. The TCR was taken from a young woman in good health. The sequencing input was PBMCs. This chain's CDR3 is CASRFSQSSYNEQFF. CDR3 in DNA: TGTGCCAGCAGATTCTCCCAGAGCTCCTACAATGAGCAGTTCTTC.